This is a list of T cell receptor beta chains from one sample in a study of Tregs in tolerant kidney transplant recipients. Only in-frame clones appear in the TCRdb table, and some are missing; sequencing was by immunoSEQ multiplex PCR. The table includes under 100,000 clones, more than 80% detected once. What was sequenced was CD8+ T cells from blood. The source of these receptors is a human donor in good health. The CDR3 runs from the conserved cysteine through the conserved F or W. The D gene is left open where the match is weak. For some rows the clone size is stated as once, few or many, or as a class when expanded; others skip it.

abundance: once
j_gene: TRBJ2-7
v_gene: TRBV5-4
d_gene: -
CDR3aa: CASSHRDAPYEQYF
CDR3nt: TGTGCCAGCAGCCATCGGGACGCACCCTACGAGCAGTACTTC

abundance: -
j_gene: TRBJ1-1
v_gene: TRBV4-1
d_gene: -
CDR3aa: CASSLGALSVANTEAFF
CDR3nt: TGCGCCAGCAGCCTTGGGGCGCTGTCGGTGGCGAACACTGAAGCTTTCTTT

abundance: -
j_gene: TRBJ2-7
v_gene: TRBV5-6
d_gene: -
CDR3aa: CASSLVQPYEQYF
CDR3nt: TGTGCCAGCAGCTTAGTACAGCCCTACGAGCAGTACTTC

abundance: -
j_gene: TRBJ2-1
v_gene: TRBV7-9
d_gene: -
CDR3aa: CASSFLGNEQFF
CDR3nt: TGTGCCAGCAGCTTCCTAGGAAATGAGCAGTTCTTC

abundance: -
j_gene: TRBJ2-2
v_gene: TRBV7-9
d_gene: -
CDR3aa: CASSQTGAGGELFF
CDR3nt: TGTGCCAGCAGCCAAACGGGGGCCGGCGGGGAGCTGTTTTTT

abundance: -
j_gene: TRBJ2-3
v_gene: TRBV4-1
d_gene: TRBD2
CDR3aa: CASSLAGTTDTQYF
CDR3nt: TGCGCCAGCAGCCTAGCGGGAACCACAGATACGCAGTATTTT

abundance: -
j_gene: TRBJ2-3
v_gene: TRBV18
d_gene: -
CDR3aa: CASSPGSTRPTGTDTQYF
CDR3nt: TGTGCCAGCTCACCAGGCAGTACGCGTCCAACGGGCACAGATACGCAGTATTTT

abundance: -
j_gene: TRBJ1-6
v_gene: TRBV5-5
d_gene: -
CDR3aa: CASSLEAVSSYNSPLHF
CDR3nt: TGTGCCAGCAGCTTGGAAGCGGTGAGCTCCTATAATTCACCCCTCCACTTT

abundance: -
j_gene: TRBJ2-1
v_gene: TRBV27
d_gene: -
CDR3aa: CASSFLLPLDSHISNEQFF
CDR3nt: TGTGCCAGCAGTTTCCTCCTCCCCCTGGACAGCCACATCTCCAATGAGCAGTTCTTC

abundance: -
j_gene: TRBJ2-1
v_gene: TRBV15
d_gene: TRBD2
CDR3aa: CATSRASGLADGGFF
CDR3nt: TGTGCCACCAGCAGAGCATCGGGACTAGCGGACGGGGGGTTCTTC

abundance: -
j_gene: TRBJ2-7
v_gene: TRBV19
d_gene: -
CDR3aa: CASRWTGTGSYEQYF
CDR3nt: TGTGCCAGTAGATGGACTGGGACTGGTTCCTACGAGCAGTACTTC

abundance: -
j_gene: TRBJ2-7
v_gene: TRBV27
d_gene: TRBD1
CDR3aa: CASSLPGQGAYEQYF
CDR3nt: TGTGCCAGCAGCCTACCCGGGCAGGGGGCTTACGAGCAGTACTTC

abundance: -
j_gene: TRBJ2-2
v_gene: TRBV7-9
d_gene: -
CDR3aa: CASSLVWGATGELFF
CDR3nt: TGTGCCAGCAGCTTAGTATGGGGCGCCACCGGGGAGCTGTTTTTT

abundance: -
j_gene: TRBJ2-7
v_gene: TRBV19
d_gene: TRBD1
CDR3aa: CASAGTAYEQYF
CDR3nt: TGTGCCAGCGCCGGGACAGCCTACGAGCAGTACTTC

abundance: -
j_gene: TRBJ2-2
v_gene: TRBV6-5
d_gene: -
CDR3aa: CASSYSGGNTGELFF
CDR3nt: TGTGCCAGCAGTTACTCTGGGGGGAACACCGGGGAGCTGTTTTTT

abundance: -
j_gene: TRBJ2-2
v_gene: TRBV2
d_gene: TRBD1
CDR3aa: CASVPGQGFTGELFF
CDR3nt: TGTGCCAGCGTCCCGGGACAGGGGTTTACCGGGGAGCTGTTTTTT

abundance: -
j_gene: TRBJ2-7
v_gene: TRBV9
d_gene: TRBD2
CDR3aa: CASSSRAGEQYF
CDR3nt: TGTGCCAGCAGCTCCAGAGCGGGGGAGCAGTACTTC

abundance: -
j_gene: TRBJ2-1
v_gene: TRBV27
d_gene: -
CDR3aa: CASTLSSRPYNEQFF
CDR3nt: TGTGCCAGCACCTTGTCTAGTAGGCCCTACAATGAGCAGTTCTTC

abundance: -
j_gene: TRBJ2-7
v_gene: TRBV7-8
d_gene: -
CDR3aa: CAIGPQGYSYEQYF
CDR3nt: TGTGCCATCGGCCCCCAGGGATATTCCTACGAGCAGTACTTC

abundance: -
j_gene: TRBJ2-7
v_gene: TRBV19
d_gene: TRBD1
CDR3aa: CASSIGTGSSYEQYF
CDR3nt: TGTGCCAGTAGTATCGGGACAGGGAGCTCCTACGAGCAGTACTTC

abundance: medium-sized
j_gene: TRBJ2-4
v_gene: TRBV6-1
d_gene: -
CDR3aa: CASSEWGNRAKNIQYF
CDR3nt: TGTGCCAGCAGTGAATGGGGGAACCGAGCCAAAAACATTCAGTACTTC

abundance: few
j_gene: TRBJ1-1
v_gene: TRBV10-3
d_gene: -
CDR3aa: CAISESGNTEAFF
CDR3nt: TGTGCCATCAGTGAGTCGGGAAACACTGAAGCTTTCTTT

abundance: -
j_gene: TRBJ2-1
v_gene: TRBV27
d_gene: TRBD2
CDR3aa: CASSFGAGGQEQFF
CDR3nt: TGTGCCAGCAGTTTCGGTGCGGGGGGTCAGGAGCAGTTCTTC

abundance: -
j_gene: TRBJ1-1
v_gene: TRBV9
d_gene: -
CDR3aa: CASSVGGDTEAFF
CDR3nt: TGTGCCAGCAGCGTAGGGGGAGACACTGAAGCTTTCTTT

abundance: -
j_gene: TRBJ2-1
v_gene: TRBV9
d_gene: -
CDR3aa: CASSPWGNEQFF
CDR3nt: TGTGCCAGCAGCCCTTGGGGGAATGAGCAGTTCTTC

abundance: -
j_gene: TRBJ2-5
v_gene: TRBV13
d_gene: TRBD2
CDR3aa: CASSPGTSGGIQETQYF
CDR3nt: TGTGCCAGCAGCCCCGGGACTAGCGGGGGGATACAAGAGACCCAGTACTTC

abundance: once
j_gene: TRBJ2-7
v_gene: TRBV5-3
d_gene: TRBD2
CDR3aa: CANRTGTSGRAYTYEQYF
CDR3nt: TGTGCCAACCGCACCGGGACTAGCGGGAGGGCCTACACCTACGAGCAGTACTTC

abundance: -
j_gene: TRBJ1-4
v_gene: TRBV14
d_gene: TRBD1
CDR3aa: CASSQDPRGRGEKLFF
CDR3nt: TGTGCCAGCAGCCAAGATCCCAGGGGGCGAGGTGAAAAACTGTTTTTT

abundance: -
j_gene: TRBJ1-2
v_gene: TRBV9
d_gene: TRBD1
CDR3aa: CASSPQGAYGYTF
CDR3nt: TGTGCCAGCAGCCCACAGGGGGCCTATGGCTACACCTTC

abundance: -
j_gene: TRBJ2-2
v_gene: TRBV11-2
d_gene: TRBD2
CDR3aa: CASSPAREVNTGELFF
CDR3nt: TGTGCCAGCAGTCCAGCTCGGGAGGTGAACACCGGGGAGCTGTTTTTT

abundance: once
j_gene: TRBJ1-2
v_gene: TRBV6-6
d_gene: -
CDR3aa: CASSYSKLGPDGYTF
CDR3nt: TGTGCCAGCAGTTACTCGAAGCTGGGACCCGATGGCTACACCTTC

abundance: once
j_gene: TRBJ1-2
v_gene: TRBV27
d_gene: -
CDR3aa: CASSNTGFSYGYTF
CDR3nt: TGTGCCAGCAGCAACACAGGGTTTAGCTATGGCTACACCTTC

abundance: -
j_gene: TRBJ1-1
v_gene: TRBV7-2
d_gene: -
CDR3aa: CASSLTFGRAGWTEAFF
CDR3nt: TGTGCCAGCAGCTTGACCTTTGGCAGGGCAGGATGGACTGAAGCTTTCTTT

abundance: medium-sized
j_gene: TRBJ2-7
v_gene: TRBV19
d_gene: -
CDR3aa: CASSMDSESYEQYF
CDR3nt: TGTGCCAGTAGTATGGACTCTGAGTCCTACGAGCAGTACTTC

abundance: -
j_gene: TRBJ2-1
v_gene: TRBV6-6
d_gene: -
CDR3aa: CASSYTEQFF
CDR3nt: TGTGCCAGCAGTTACACTGAGCAGTTCTTC

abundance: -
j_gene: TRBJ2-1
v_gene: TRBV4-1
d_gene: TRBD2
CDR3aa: CASSQVAGGLYNEQFF
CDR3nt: TGCGCCAGCAGCCAAGTTGCGGGGGGGCTTTACAATGAGCAGTTCTTC

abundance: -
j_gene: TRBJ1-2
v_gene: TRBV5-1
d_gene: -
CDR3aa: CASSLVGNYGYTF
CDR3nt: TGTGCCAGCAGCTTGGTGGGTAACTATGGCTACACCTTC

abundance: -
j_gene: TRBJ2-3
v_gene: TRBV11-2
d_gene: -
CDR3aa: CASSSPGADTQYF
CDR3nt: TGTGCCAGCAGCTCCCCCGGCGCAGATACGCAGTATTTT

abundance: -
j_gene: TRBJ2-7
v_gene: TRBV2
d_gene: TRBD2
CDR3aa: CASSDQREAFSEQYF
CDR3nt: TGTGCCAGCAGTGACCAGCGGGAGGCCTTTTCCGAGCAGTACTTC

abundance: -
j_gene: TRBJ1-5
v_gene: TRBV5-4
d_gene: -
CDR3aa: CASSWGLNQPQHF
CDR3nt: TGTGCCAGCAGCTGGGGCCTCAATCAGCCCCAGCATTTT

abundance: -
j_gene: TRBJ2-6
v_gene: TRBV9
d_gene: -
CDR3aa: CASSVEVDLSGANVLTF
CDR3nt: TGTGCCAGCAGCGTAGAGGTAGATCTCTCTGGGGCCAACGTCCTGACTTTC

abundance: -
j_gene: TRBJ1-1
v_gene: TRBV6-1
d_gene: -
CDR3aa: CASSELGGGAEAFF
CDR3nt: TGTGCCAGCAGTGAACTTGGGGGCGGCGCTGAAGCTTTCTTT

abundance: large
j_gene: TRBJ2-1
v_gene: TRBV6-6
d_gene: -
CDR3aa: CASSPLTRGEQFF
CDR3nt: TGTGCCAGCAGCCCCCTAACGCGGGGTGAGCAGTTCTTC

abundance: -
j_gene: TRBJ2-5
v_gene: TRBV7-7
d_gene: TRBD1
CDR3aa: CASSRFTGEETQYF
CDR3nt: TGTGCCAGCAGCCGCTTTACAGGGGAAGAGACCCAGTACTTC

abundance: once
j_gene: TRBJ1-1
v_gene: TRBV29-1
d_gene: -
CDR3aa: CSVTVGNTEAFF
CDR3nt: TGCAGCGTTACCGTTGGGAACACTGAAGCTTTCTTT

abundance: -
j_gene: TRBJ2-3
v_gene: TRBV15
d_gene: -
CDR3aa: CATSRDWADTQYF
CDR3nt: TGTGCCACCAGCAGAGATTGGGCAGATACGCAGTATTTT

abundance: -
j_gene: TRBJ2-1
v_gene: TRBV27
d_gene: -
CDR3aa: CASSPTARLSYNEQFF
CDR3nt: TGTGCCAGCAGTCCGACAGCCAGACTATCCTACAATGAGCAGTTCTTC

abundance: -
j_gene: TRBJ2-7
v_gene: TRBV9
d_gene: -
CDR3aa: CASSVESGTKYEQYF
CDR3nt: TGTGCCAGCAGCGTAGAGTCTGGGACAAAGTACGAGCAGTACTTC

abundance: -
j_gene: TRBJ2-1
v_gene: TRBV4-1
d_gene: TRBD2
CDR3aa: CASSQVRTSENEQFF
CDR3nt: TGCGCCAGCAGCCAAGTAAGGACTAGTGAGAATGAGCAGTTCTTC

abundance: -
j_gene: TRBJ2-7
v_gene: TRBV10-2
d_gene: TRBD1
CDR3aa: CASSGDSYEQYF
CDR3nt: TGCGCCAGCAGCGGGGACAGCTACGAGCAGTACTTC

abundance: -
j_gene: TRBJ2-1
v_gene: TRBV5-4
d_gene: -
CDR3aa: CASSSRGHEQFF
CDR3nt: TGTGCCAGCAGCTCGAGGGGCCATGAGCAGTTCTTC

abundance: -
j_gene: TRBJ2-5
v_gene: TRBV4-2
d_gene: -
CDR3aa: CASSHVGETQYF
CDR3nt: TGTGCCAGCAGCCACGTGGGAGAGACCCAGTACTTC

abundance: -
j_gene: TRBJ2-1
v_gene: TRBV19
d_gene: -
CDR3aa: CASSIYPANNEQFF
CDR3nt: TGTGCCAGTAGTATATATCCGGCCAACAATGAGCAGTTCTTC

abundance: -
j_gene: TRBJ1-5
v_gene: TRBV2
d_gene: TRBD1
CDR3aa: CASSSTGAQPQHF
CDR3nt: TGTGCCAGCAGTTCGACAGGGGCTCAGCCCCAGCATTTT

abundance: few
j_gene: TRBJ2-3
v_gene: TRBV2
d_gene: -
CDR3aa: CASSELASGLIKADTQYF
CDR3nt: TGTGCCAGCAGTGAGTTAGCTTCAGGACTAATAAAAGCGGATACGCAGTATTTT